Here is one T cell receptor beta chain with its context. Its specificity is not known. The record originates from a study of T cell repertoires in cytomegalovirus infection. Overall study: CMV infection together with matching HLA type was indicated by public TCR beta signatures.

CDR3 length: 15 amino acids. Trimming shortened V by 5 bases and J by 1 base, and 14 bases separated the two germline ends. Germline lookup yields CDR1 LNHDA and CDR2 SQIVND (reference sequence). TCRdb fed the reads into MiXCR, producing one record per CDR3 protein. The repertoire holds hundreds of thousands of distinct CDR3 sequences, with around 32% as singletons. The V and J genes are TRBV19 and TRBJ1-1; D is ambiguous. This TCR was sampled from a human donor in good health (CMV status not recorded). Some clones in this sample may be carry-over from other donors' samples. This specimen consisted of cultured CD8+ T cells from PBMCs, obtained from culture after CMV antigen stimulation. The CDR3 DNA follows: TGTGCCAGTAGTGCGGGCCTTAAGGAGAACACTGAAGCTTTCTTT. Translated: CASSAGLKENTEAFF.